A single sample gave rise to the 29 T cell receptor beta chains below, sequenced in a study of T and B cells in COVID-19 patients. TRB was amplified from about 240-490 ng of blood genomic DNA. Multiplex PCR with BIOMED2 TRB-A/B primer pools amplified TRB rearrangements. TCRdb re-called the multiplex PCR reads with MiXCR, one entry per CDR3 protein. Of roughly 8,400 distinct CDR3 sequences detected, about 26% appear once; the ten largest clones hold approximately 6.4%. The specimen sequenced was blood. These receptors were obtained from a human donor who had recovered from COVID-19.

In this sample, this clonotype is medium-sized. The chain combines TRBV29-1 with TRBJ2-3; TRBD2 aligns across 10 bases. Germline V gene lookup returns CDR1 SQVTM and CDR2 ANQGSEA. V dropped 2 bases and J dropped 1; count of bases not matched to a gene: 6. This CDR3 spans 16 amino acids. Here the CDR3 reads CSVESGRVGGTDTQYF. DNA for the CDR3: TGCAGCGTTGAAAGCGGGAGGGTAGGTGGCACAGATACGCAGTATTTT.

In its sample, this clonotype ranks as large (0.1 to 1%). V is TRBV29-1 and J is TRBJ2-1; TRBD2 agrees at 11 bases. V gave up 7 bases and J gave up 4 bases; unmatched junction bases: 6. There are 14 residues in the CDR3. Per the germline V gene, CDR1 is SQVTM and CDR2 is ANQGSEA. CDR3 nucleotides: TGCAGCGCTAAACTAGCGGGAGATTACAATGAGCAGTTCTTC. Translating it yields CSAKLAGDYNEQFF.

The gene calls are TRBV5-1 and TRBJ1-1; D is possibly TRBD1 (5 bases). Trimming removed 1 base at V and 1 base at J, with 14 bases between. The germline CDR1 and CDR2 sequences are SGHRS and YFSETQ. The CDR3 runs 16 residues. The CDR3, as DNA: TGCGCCAGCAGCTTGTTTATCGGGGCGGCGAACACTGAAGCTTTCTTT. Amino acids: CASSLFIGAANTEAFF.

The chain recombines TRBV2 with TRBJ1-6, with a tentative D call TRBD1 (6 bases). The ends were cut back, 4 bases at V and 10 bases at J, with 14 bases in the middle. The germline V gene has CDR1 SNHLY and CDR2 FYNNEI. The CDR3 consists of 14 residues. The CDR3 region has the DNA TGTGCCAGCAGTGCTAGGGGGGTCGCGTCACCCCTCCACTTT. Residues: CASSARGVASPLHF.

By share, this clonotype ranks as medium-sized. The chain links TRBV19 to TRBJ1-5; 8 bases agree with TRBD1. The length of the CDR3 is 18 residues. The V gene's germline CDR1 is LNHDA and CDR2 SQIVND (reference sequence). With V trimmed by 6 bases and J by 5 bases, 18 bases remained unmatched. The CDR3 here is CASSLTLIQGELDQPQHF. Here the CDR3 DNA reads TGTGCCAGTAGCCTAACTCTAATACAGGGGGAACTCGATCAGCCCCAGCATTTT.

The chain carries TRBV6-1 and TRBJ2-7; D call uncertain. Germline CDR1 and CDR2: MNHNS and SASEGT. V was trimmed by 5 bases and J by 3 bases, leaving 11 bases between them. This CDR3 comprises 13 residues. CDR3 coding DNA: TGTGCCAGCAGTTTCGCAGAAATCTACGAGCAGTACTTC. Translating gives CASSFAEIYEQYF.

This clonotype is categorized as medium-sized. The V gene is TRBV29-1, the J gene TRBJ2-5; either TRBD1 or TRBD2 may supply D (5 bases each). Trimming left V 8 bases short and J 4 bases short, with 17 bases between. This CDR3 region has 13 residues. Germline V gives CDR1 SQVTM, CDR2 ANQGSEA. Here the CDR3 reads CSQFNTGGETQYF. The DNA for the CDR3 is TGCAGCCAGTTTAATACAGGAGGAGAGACCCAGTACTTC.

In its sample, this clonotype was seen a few times. This sequence joins TRBV24-1 and TRBJ2-3; no clear D gene. With 0 bases removed from V and 8 bases from J, the gap between germline ends came to 2 bases. The CDR3 has 11 amino acids. Looked up from germline, CDR1 is KGHDR and CDR2 is SFDVKD. This CDR3 reads CATSDLRTQYF. Here the CDR3 DNA reads TGTGCCACCAGTGATTTGCGTACGCAGTATTTT.

The rearrangement links TRBV28 to TRBJ2-5, with D possibly called TRBD1 or TRBD2 (5 bases each). The CDR3 covers 14 residues. Trimming took 1 base from V and 7 from J, leaving 13 bases between them. Germline CDR1 reads MDHEN; CDR2 reads SYDVKM. CDR3 nucleotides: TGTGCCAGCAGTTTATTTGGGGACGTCGCGACCCAGTACTTC. Translation gives CASSLFGDVATQYF.

The chain recombines TRBV4-3 with TRBJ2-5, with TRBD2 identical over 7 bases. Looked up from germline, CDR1 is LGHNA and CDR2 is YSLEER. Trimming took 4 bases from V and 2 from J; bases not matched to a gene: 10. The CDR3 runs to 16 residues. CDR3 DNA sequence: TGCGCCAGCAGCCCCCAAGCGGGATTCACGCAAGAGACCCAGTACTTC. Its protein product is CASSPQAGFTQETQYF.

This clonotype was seen ten or more times. The chain combines TRBV18 with TRBJ1-3, with unresolved D. Looked up from germline, CDR1 is KGHSH and CDR2 is LQKENI. The V gene lost 6 bases and the J gene lost 1 base, with 16 bases spanning the gap. This CDR3 has 16 residues. The chain's CDR3 is CASSGLGPGSGNTIYF. CDR3 in DNA: TGTGCCAGCTCCGGCCTGGGCCCGGGTTCTGGAAACACCATATATTTT.

The V and J genes are TRBV7-9 and TRBJ2-5, with D possibly called TRBD1 or TRBD2 (5 bases each). This CDR3 has 15 amino acids. Trimming removed 5 bases from V and 3 bases from J, with 16 bases in between. Germline CDR1 is SEHNR and CDR2 is FQNEAQ (reference sequence). The CDR3, as DNA: TGTGCCAGCAGCGAGGGGTTTCTTTCGGAAGAGACCCAGTACTTC. Encoded protein: CASSEGFLSEETQYF.

This clonotype has just a few counts. The rearrangement joins TRBV14 to TRBJ1-4, with unresolved D. The CDR3 covers 14 residues. Trimming stripped 0 bases from V and 5 bases from J, with 7 bases between. Germline CDR1 and CDR2: SGHDN and FVKESK. CDR3 residues: CASSQDEGNEKLFF. The CDR3 region has the DNA TGTGCCAGCAGCCAAGACGAGGGCAATGAAAAACTGTTTTTT.

Relative to its sample, this clonotype is medium-sized. The V call is TRBV5-6, the J call TRBJ2-4; no reliable D call. The germline V and J ends were trimmed by 4 bases and 13 bases, with 12 bases remaining between them. Per germline, CDR1 SGHDT and CDR2 YYEEEE. The CDR3 is 11 residues long. The DNA for the CDR3 is TGTGCCAGCAGCCAAGGGTCGGAACAGTACTTC. Translating gives CASSQGSEQYF.

The chain links TRBV20-1 to TRBJ2-7; TRBD2 matches 10 bases. Trimming at V came to 0 bases and at J to 4 bases, leaving 12 bases not matched to a gene. Per germline, CDR1 DFQATT and CDR2 SNEGSKA (reference sequence). The CDR3 runs to 17 residues. The CDR3 DNA sequence: TGCAGTGCTAGAGATCCCTCGAGGGCTAGCGGGAGTTACGAGCAGTACTTC. Amino acid sequence: CSARDPSRASGSYEQYF.

V usage is TRBV6-5 and J usage is TRBJ2-7, with 10 bases matching TRBD1. V was clipped by 5 bases and J by 4 bases; unmatched bases: 5. This CDR3 is 14 amino acids long. In germline, CDR1 is MNHEY, CDR2 SVGAGI. CDR3 nucleotide sequence: TGTGCCAGCAGTGAATGGGACAGGGGTTACGAGCAGTACTTC. Translated, it gives CASSEWDRGYEQYF.

This clonotype is medium-sized by share. This rearrangement joins TRBV19 to TRBJ2-2, with D unresolved. Germline V gives CDR1 LNHDA, CDR2 SQIVND (reference sequence). The CDR3 length is 14 residues. Trimming took off 7 bases at V and 1 base at J, with 10 bases between the two ends. CDR3 DNA: TGTGCCAGTAACGAGGCAGGGAACACCGGGGAGCTGTTTTTT. Translating it yields CASNEAGNTGELFF.

V and J are TRBV6-2 or TRBV6-3 and TRBJ1-6, with 7 positions matching TRBD1. CDR3 length: 17 residues. The germline V gene encodes CDR1 MNHEY and CDR2 SVGEGT. Losses at the gene ends were 4 bases for V and 12 bases for J; bases not matched to a gene: 18. The CDR3 DNA sequence: TGTGCCAGCAGTTCTTTACCTGAATCGGGGACAGCGAAACCCCTCCACTTT. It yields the protein CASSSLPESGTAKPLHF.

This clonotype was seen more than once but under ten times. The genes are TRBV5-1 and TRBJ1-2, with 10 nucleotides matching TRBD1. Trimming cost V 5 bases and J 4 bases; bases outside gene matches: 8. CDR1 is SGHRS and CDR2 is YFSETQ in the germline V gene. CDR3 size: 15 residues. Here the CDR3 reads CASRPTGGGAYGYTF. CDR3 in DNA: TGCGCCAGCAGACCGACAGGGGGCGGTGCCTATGGCTACACCTTC. Full variable domain (rest looked up from reference TRBV5-1 and TRBJ1-2): KAGVTQTPRYLIKTRGQQVTLSCSPISGHRSVSWYQQTPGQGLQFLFEYFSETQRNKGNFPGRFSGRQFSNSRSEMNVSTLELGDSALYLCASRPTGGGAYGYTFGSGTRLTVV.

This clonotype is termed medium-sized. The V and J genes are TRBV6-6 and TRBJ2-1; D gene unclear. CDR1 is MNHNY, CDR2 SVGAGI, per germline (reference sequence). This CDR3 is built from 14 residues. V dropped 6 bases and J dropped 8 bases, with 17 bases sitting between them. The CDR3 sequence is CASSDILSTDEQFF. CDR3 bases: TGTGCCAGCAGCGATATACTCAGTACGGATGAGCAGTTCTTC.

This clonotype is judged medium-sized (0.01 to 0.1%). CDR3 loop: CASSYGGSNTGELFF. The CDR3 coding sequence is TGTGCCAGCAGTTACGGGGGCTCAAACACCGGGGAGCTGTTTTTT. The genes are TRBV6-2 or TRBV6-3 and TRBJ2-2; the D gene is possibly TRBD1 (6 bases). The V gene lost 2 bases and the J gene lost 2 bases, with 9 bases spanning the gap. The germline CDR1 and CDR2 sequences are MNHEY and SVGEGT. The CDR3 is made up of 15 amino acids.

This clonotype is judged medium-sized (0.01 to 0.1%). The V gene is TRBV6-5, the J gene TRBJ1-1; a weak D match, TRBD1 (6 bases). In germline, CDR1 is MNHEY, CDR2 SVGAGI. The CDR3 spans 13 residues. V was shortened by 2 bases and J by 4 bases, with 8 bases between the two germline ends. The CDR3 sequence: CASSYQGSTEAFF. CDR3 nucleotides: TGTGCCAGCAGTTACCAGGGGAGCACTGAAGCTTTCTTT.

The CDR3 loop reads CASSFQSFYEQYF. The CDR3 DNA follows: TGTGCCAGCAGCTTCCAGAGCTTTTACGAGCAGTACTTC. V and J are TRBV7-2 and TRBJ2-7; D is ambiguous. Between the trimmed V and J ends, which lost 3 bases and 4 bases, there was a span of 10 bases. Germline V lookup: CDR1 SGHTA, CDR2 FQGNSA. The CDR3 has 13 amino acids.

This clonotype was detected only a few times. V gene TRBV14 combines with J gene TRBJ2-1; 8 nucleotides agree with TRBD1. Germline V gene sequence: CDR1 SGHDN, CDR2 FVKESK. Germline trimming cut 4 bases from V and 5 bases from J; bases unmatched to any gene: 10. CDR3 length: 16 residues. In nucleotides, the CDR3 is TGTGCCAGCAGCCCCGGTCCGGGACAGGCCAACAATGAGCAGTTCTTC. Translation gives CASSPGPGQANNEQFF.

This clonotype was counted at least ten times. The J gene is TRBJ2-7, the V gene TRBV10-3; 12 bases line up with TRBD1. V dropped 6 bases and J dropped 5; count of bases not matched to a gene: 2. Germline V CDR1 and CDR2: ENHRY, SYGVKD. The CDR3 is made up of 13 amino acids. This CDR3 reads CAIRGTGGDEQYF. The CDR3 coding sequence is TGTGCCATCAGGGGGACAGGGGGCGACGAGCAGTACTTC.

Sample share makes this clonotype medium-sized. The gene calls are TRBV6-1 and TRBJ1-6; D not resolved. Trimming removed 3 bases at V and 2 bases at J, with 5 bases between. The CDR3 runs 14 residues. CDR1 MNHNS and CDR2 SASEGT come from the germline V gene. CDR3 sequence reads: CASSDLPYNSPLHF. The CDR3 DNA reads as TGTGCCAGCAGTGACTTGCCCTATAATTCACCCCTCCACTTT.

This clonotype was counted a few times. The V gene is TRBV7-9, the J gene TRBJ1-6; D is ambiguous. V was cut by 1 base and J by 7 bases, with 11 bases left in between. Germline V gene lookup returns CDR1 SEHNR and CDR2 FQNEAQ (reference sequence). This CDR3 spans 15 amino acids. In DNA form, the CDR3 reads TGTGCCAGCAGCTTAGAAGCGGACTCAAATTCACCCCTCCACTTT. Translating gives CASSLEADSNSPLHF.

This clonotype was seen repeatedly, ten times or more. The rearrangement links TRBV5-1 to TRBJ2-1; 7 nucleotides align to TRBD2. V dropped 4 bases and J dropped 0; count of bases not matched to a gene: 10. Germline V gene lookup returns CDR1 SGHRS and CDR2 YFSETQ. This CDR3 is 17 amino acids long. CDR3: CASSPDSGSYSYNEQFF. For the CDR3, the DNA is TGCGCCAGCAGCCCGGATAGCGGGTCCTACTCCTACAATGAGCAGTTCTTC.

This clonotype is labeled as medium-sized. Here the CDR3 reads CASRRTSGSQYF. The CDR3, as DNA: TGTGCCAGCAGACGGACTAGCGGGTCGCAGTATTTT. The V call is TRBV5-4, the J call TRBJ2-3, with 11 bases that match TRBD2. Trimming cost V 5 bases and J 10 bases; bases outside gene matches: 3. The germline V gene encodes CDR1 SGHNT and CDR2 YYREEE (reference sequence). This CDR3 region has 12 residues.